This T cell receptor beta chain comes out of a study of cytomegalovirus exposure and HLA in healthy donors. To note about this clone: Antigen: not known.

Trimming pared 2 bases from V and 0 bases from J, leaving 6 bases between. There are 14 residues in the CDR3. Germline V lookup: CDR1 MRHNA, CDR2 SNTAGT. The PCR used 60 Vbeta and 13 Jbeta primers. The repertoire was sequenced with immunoSEQ multiplex PCR; TCRdb's copy has only in-frame clones and lacks some. Among 150,000 to 200,000 clones listed, 60% to 85% were seen once. Overall study findings and caveats: Reports indicate that TCR beta sequences accurately predicted the HLA-A and HLA-B alleles of most subjects.

The J gene is TRBJ2-3, the V gene TRBV6-4; D ambiguous. The receptor was derived from a man between 18 and 29 years old in good health and CMV-seronegative. Sample: PBMCs. CDR3 in DNA: TGTGCCAGCAGTGACGGGCCTAGCACAGATACGCAGTATTTT. Its protein is CASSDGPSTDTQYF.